One sample yielded the 14 T cell receptor beta chains listed below, sequenced in a study of blood T cell repertoires in COVID-19. Here immunoSEQ multiplex PCR was the method, and the copy in TCRdb shows in-frame clones only, minus some. The sample yields 280,000 or so clones, roughly 88% seen once. The specimen sequenced was PBMCs or T cells enriched from blood (not recorded which). These receptors came from a man aged 25 to 40 who had recovered from COVID-19.

This chain connects TRBV10-3 to TRBJ1-2, with 9 bases fitting TRBD1. Trimming took 3 bases from V and 4 from J; bases not matched to a gene: 3. The CDR3 is 14 residues long. CDR1 and CDR2 (germline): ENHRY, SYGVKD. CDR3 nucleotides: TGTGCCATCAGTGAAACGGGACAGGGCTATGGCTACACCTTC. This codes for CAISETGQGYGYTF.

The V and J genes are TRBV12-5 and TRBJ1-6; a weak D match, TRBD1 (6 bases). Trimming took 6 bases from V and 0 from J, leaving 12 bases between them. The CDR3 sequence is 16 residues long. The germline V gene encodes CDR1 LGHNT and CDR2 FRNRAP. The CDR3: CASGQTGSSYNSPLHF. DNA of the CDR3: TGTGCTAGTGGACAAACAGGGAGCTCCTATAATTCACCCCTCCACTTT.

The chain couples TRBV6-1 to TRBJ1-3, with D maybe TRBD1 (5 bases). The CDR3 runs to 17 residues. Per germline, CDR1 MNHNS and CDR2 SASEGT. V dropped 3 bases and J dropped 2 bases, with 17 bases sitting between them. The CDR3: CASSEVPGGLTGNTIYF. The CDR3 nucleotides are TGTGCCAGCAGTGAGGTCCCGGGGGGACTCACTGGAAACACCATATATTTT.

The chain couples TRBV6-5 to TRBJ1-1; perhaps TRBD1 as D (6 bases). Germline V gene lookup returns CDR1 MNHEY and CDR2 SVGAGI. CDR3 length equals 14 residues. Between the trimmed V and J ends, which lost 6 bases and 1 base, there was a span of 12 bases. The CDR3 reads CASRAGQRNTEAFF. The CDR3 region has the DNA TGTGCCAGCAGGGCCGGACAGAGGAACACTGAAGCTTTCTTT.

The chain carries TRBV6-5 and TRBJ2-7; 9 bases align to TRBD1. CDR3 length equals 13 residues. V shed 6 bases and J 11 bases; nucleotides not matched to a gene: 11. Looked up from germline, CDR1 is MNHEY and CDR2 is SVGAGI. The CDR3 nucleotides read TGTGCCAGCAGGGCGCGACAGGGGGGAGAGGAGTACTTC. This sequence encodes CASRARQGGEEYF.

The rearrangement links TRBV19 to TRBJ1-6, with TRBD1 matching over 7 bases. Germline V gene lookup returns CDR1 LNHDA and CDR2 SQIVND (reference sequence). The CDR3 covers 16 residues. The J segment lost 7 bases and the V segment lost 2 bases, leaving 8 bases of the junction unmatched. DNA for the CDR3: TGTGCCAGTAGTATAAGTCCCACAGGGGTAAATTCACCCCTCCACTTT. Encoded protein: CASSISPTGVNSPLHF. Using reference TRBV19 and TRBJ1-6 for the parts outside the CDR3, the full variable domain is DGGITQSPKYLFRKEGQNVTLSCEQNLNHDAMYWYRQDPGQGLRLIYYSQIVNDFQKGDIAEGYSVSREKKESFPLTVTSAQKNPTAFYLCASSISPTGVNSPLHFGNGTRLTVT.

The gene calls are TRBV14 and TRBJ1-1; D remains ambiguous. CDR3 size: 14 residues. Germline CDR1 SGHDN, CDR2 FVKESK. Trimming shortened V by 2 bases and J by 3 bases, and 10 bases separated the two germline ends. The CDR3 loop reads CASSQRTVYTEAFF. DNA of the CDR3: TGTGCCAGCAGCCAACGGACTGTCTACACTGAAGCTTTCTTT.

The chain has TRBV7-9 and TRBJ2-3; the D is unclear. The CDR3 is 13 amino acids. V was cut by 1 base and J by 4 bases, with 6 bases left in between. Per the germline V gene, CDR1 is SEHNR and CDR2 is FQNEAQ (reference sequence). CDR3: CASSLVSSDTQYF. The CDR3 region has the DNA TGTGCCAGCAGCTTAGTATCGTCAGATACGCAGTATTTT. Filled out from reference TRBV7-9 and TRBJ2-3, the complete variable domain reads DTGVSQNPRHKITKRGQNVTFRCDPISEHNRLYWYRQTLGQGPEFLTYFQNEAQLEKSRLLSDRFSAERPKGSFSTLEIQRTEQGDSAMYLCASSLVSSDTQYFGPGTRLTVL.

In DNA, the CDR3 is TGTGCCAGTAGTGTAGGACAGGCGAACACTGAAGCTTTCTTT. Translation gives CASSVGQANTEAFF. The rearrangement joins TRBV19 to TRBJ1-1; 7 positions match TRBD1. Germline CDR1 is LNHDA and CDR2 is SQIVND (reference sequence). This CDR3 comprises 14 residues. V shed 5 bases and J 1 base; nucleotides not matched to a gene: 4. The full variable domain, with the rest looked up from reference TRBV19 and TRBJ1-1, is DGGITQSPKYLFRKEGQNVTLSCEQNLNHDAMYWYRQDPGQGLRLIYYSQIVNDFQKGDIAEGYSVSREKKESFPLTVTSAQKNPTAFYLCASSVGQANTEAFFGQGTRLTVV.

The V and J genes are TRBV24-1 and TRBJ1-2; TRBD1 aligns across 7 bases. Germline values: CDR1 KGHDR, CDR2 SFDVKD. V trimming: 3 bases; J trimming: 6 bases; junction bases outside the gene matches: 12. This CDR3 has 16 amino acids. The CDR3 sequence is CATSDARRGQVDGYTF. The DNA for the CDR3 is TGTGCCACCAGTGATGCCCGACGAGGACAGGTCGATGGCTACACCTTC.

The gene calls are TRBV7-9 and TRBJ2-5; 10 bases are shared with TRBD2. The germline CDR1 and CDR2 sequences are SEHNR and FQNEAQ (reference sequence). The V gene end was trimmed by 1 base and the J gene end by 4 bases; junction bases not matched to a gene: 9. The CDR3 is 17 amino acids. The CDR3 protein is CASSLGAQRGGLETQYF. The DNA for the CDR3 is TGTGCCAGCAGCTTAGGGGCCCAGCGGGGGGGCCTAGAGACCCAGTACTTC.

This clone was seen only a few times. This sequence joins TRBV19 and TRBJ2-7, with TRBD1 identical over 8 bases. Losses at the gene ends were 10 bases for V and 2 bases for J; bases not matched to a gene: 7. This CDR3 comprises 13 residues. Looked up from germline, CDR1 is LNHDA and CDR2 is SQIVND (reference sequence). CDR3 amino acids: CATQGAGTYEQYF. The CDR3 region has the DNA TGTGCCACCCAGGGGGCGGGGACCTACGAGCAGTACTTC.

The chain has TRBV19 and TRBJ1-1; D unresolved. Germline V lookup: CDR1 LNHDA, CDR2 SQIVND (reference sequence). CDR3 length equals 14 residues. V was pared by 7 bases and J by 0 bases, with 12 bases between. The CDR3 DNA is TGTGCCAGTACCCGGGAGTGGTTGAACACTGAAGCTTTCTTT. Residues: CASTREWLNTEAFF.

The chain is built from TRBV30 and TRBJ2-5; TRBD2 agrees at 7 bases. From germline, CDR1 is GTSNPN and CDR2 SVGIG (reference sequence). V shed 3 bases, J shed 4 bases, and the junction held 17 bases outside the gene matches. This CDR3 has 17 amino acids. CDR3 loop: CAWRPGRMGIALETQYF. In DNA, the CDR3 is TGTGCCTGGAGACCCGGGAGGATGGGGATCGCTCTAGAGACCCAGTACTTC.